One and the same sample provided the 17 T cell receptor beta chains below, sequenced in a study of blood T cell repertoires in COVID-19. Repertoires were generated with immunoSEQ multiplex PCR, while TCRdb's copy carries only in-frame clones and drops some. The sample carries about 310,000 clones, over 75% recorded once. Specimen: PBMCs or T cells enriched from blood (not recorded which). The receptors come from a woman aged 40 to 49 who had recovered from COVID-19.

A single count supports this clone. This chain uses TRBV7-8 with TRBJ1-5, with 9 bases fitting TRBD1. Germline CDR1 is SGHVS and CDR2 is FQNEAQ. The CDR3 loop spans 15 amino acids. Trimming cost V 1 base and J 8 bases; bases outside gene matches: 6. The CDR3 DNA reads as TGTGCCAGCAGCTTAGGGACAGGGGTAATCAAGCCCCAGCATTTT. Amino acids: CASSLGTGVIKPQHF.

The chain links TRBV9 to TRBJ1-1, with 11 bases fitting TRBD1. V trimming: 4 bases; J trimming: 5 bases; junction bases outside the gene matches: 10. CDR1 is SGDLS and CDR2 is YYNGEE in the germline V gene. The CDR3 contains 16 residues. This CDR3 is CASSTPGDRGETEAFF. DNA of the CDR3: TGTGCCAGCAGCACCCCCGGGGACAGGGGGGAAACTGAAGCTTTCTTT.

This rearrangement joins TRBV27 to TRBJ2-7, with D perhaps matching TRBD1 (6 bases). This CDR3 spans 15 amino acids. Trimming left V 3 bases short and J 5 bases short, with 17 bases between. The germline gives CDR1 MNHEY, CDR2 SMNVEV (reference sequence). The CDR3 is CASSLGRGGSHEQYF. CDR3 bases: TGTGCCAGCAGTTTGGGCAGAGGGGGATCCCACGAGCAGTACTTC.

V is TRBV2 and J is TRBJ2-7; 7 positions match TRBD2. Germline CDR1 is SNHLY and CDR2 is FYNNEI. The CDR3 is 13 amino acids. V trimming: 8 bases; J trimming: 1 base; junction bases outside the gene matches: 5. CDR3 protein: CASGGGSSYEQYF. The DNA for the CDR3 is TGTGCCAGCGGGGGGGGATCGTCCTACGAGCAGTACTTC.

The chain uses TRBV29-1 and TRBJ1-2; D remains ambiguous. V lost 3 bases, J lost 5 bases, and 10 bases lay in between. The CDR3 totals 12 residues. Germline V gene data show CDR1 as SQVTM and CDR2 as ANQGSEA. The CDR3 bases are TGCAGCGTTGATAAGGGAGATTATGGCTACACCTTC. The encoded protein is CSVDKGDYGYTF.

The V and J genes are TRBV2 and TRBJ2-3; no firm D call. CDR1 and CDR2 (germline): SNHLY, FYNNEI. This CDR3 comprises 16 residues. V shed 5 bases and J shed 2 bases, with 17 bases lying between them. The CDR3 DNA reads TGTGCCAGCAGTCCTCAGACGGGTTCCCCCACAGATACGCAGTATTTT. Protein: CASSPQTGSPTDTQYF.

Worth noting for this clone: The same CDR3 can be traced to other DNA sequences in this sample. The chain couples TRBV30 to TRBJ2-3, with TRBD2 matching over 8 bases. Germline V lookup: CDR1 GTSNPN, CDR2 SVGIG (reference sequence). The CDR3 covers 14 residues. The V and J ends lost 3 bases and 3 bases, in that order; junction bases with no gene match: 5. CDR3 sequence (DNA): TGTGCCTGGAGGCGCGGACTAGCAACAGATACGCAGTATTTT. This codes for CAWRRGLATDTQYF.

The CDR3 sequence: CASSLKGGLNEQFF. Written as DNA, the CDR3 is TGTGCCAGCAGCTTAAAGGGAGGGCTAAATGAGCAGTTCTTC. This chain connects TRBV7-9 to TRBJ2-1; 7 bases are shared with TRBD2. The CDR3 loop spans 14 amino acids. The J segment lost 7 bases and the V segment lost 2 bases, leaving 5 bases of the junction unmatched. Germline V gene sequence: CDR1 SEHNR, CDR2 FQNEAQ (reference sequence). Full variable domain (missing parts from reference TRBV7-9 and TRBJ2-1): DTGVSQNPRHKITKRGQNVTFRCDPISEHNRLYWYRQTLGQGPEFLTYFQNEAQLEKSRLLSDRFSAERPKGSFSTLEIQRTEQGDSAMYLCASSLKGGLNEQFFGPGTRLTVL.

This clone was seen a few times. V and J are TRBV29-1 and TRBJ1-2; D ambiguous. The CDR3 consists of 11 residues. From germline, CDR1 is SQVTM and CDR2 ANQGSEA. CDR3 nucleotides: TGCGGTCACTGGGCGCGCAATGGCTACACCTTC. It specifies CGHWARNGYTF.

V gene TRBV10-3 combines with J gene TRBJ1-1, with a weak D call TRBD1 (5 bases). This CDR3 is 18 amino acids long. Germline CDR1 and CDR2: ENHRY and SYGVKD. The V end lost 6 bases, the J end lost 0 bases, and 23 bases lay between the germline ends. The CDR3 DNA follows: TGTGCCATCAGGCCGGGGGGAGGGACCCAAGGCTTGAACACTGAAGCTTTCTTT. Residues: CAIRPGGGTQGLNTEAFF.

This clone appeared once. The chain has TRBV5-1 and TRBJ1-1, with 9 bases lining up with TRBD1. The V and J ends lost 1 base and 3 bases, in that order; junction bases with no gene match: 7. This CDR3 region has 16 residues. Germline V lookup: CDR1 SGHRS, CDR2 YFSETQ. CDR3 nucleotides: TGCGCCAGCAGCTTGAGGGGGACAGGGTTGTACACTGAAGCTTTCTTT. This codes for CASSLRGTGLYTEAFF.

This chain links TRBV4-1 with TRBJ2-1, with 13 bases aligning to TRBD2. Trimming at V came to 3 bases and at J to 9 bases, leaving 8 bases not matched to a gene. The CDR3 is made up of 16 amino acids. Germline CDR1 and CDR2: MGHRA and YSYEKL. The CDR3 coding sequence is TGCGCCAGCAGCCAGACCCCCGGGACTAGCGGGATTGAGCAGTTCTTC. Residues: CASSQTPGTSGIEQFF.

CDR3 sequence (DNA): TGTGCCACCAGTGAACCTACAGGGGGAGAGGGCTACACCTTC. This gives the protein CATSEPTGGEGYTF. The chain combines TRBV24-1 with TRBJ1-2; 8 bases are a match to TRBD1. Germline values: CDR1 KGHDR, CDR2 SFDVKD. The junction had 8 bases not matched to a gene; V was cut back by 4 bases and J by 8 bases. CDR3 length: 14 amino acids.

J is TRBJ1-1 and V is TRBV9, with D tentatively TRBD1 (5 bases). The CDR3 totals 15 residues. V was cut by 1 base and J by 1 base, with 11 bases left in between. CDR1 and CDR2 from the germline V gene are SGDLS and YYNGEE. CDR3 sequence (DNA): TGTGCCAGCAGCGTACGGGCGGGGGAGAACACTGAAGCTTTCTTT. This encodes CASSVRAGENTEAFF.

V usage is TRBV28 and J usage is TRBJ1-2; D remains ambiguous. Trimming left V 3 bases short and J 4 bases short, with 9 bases between. The germline V gene encodes CDR1 MDHEN and CDR2 SYDVKM. The CDR3 extends over 13 amino acids. In DNA, the CDR3 is TGTGCCAGCAGTTTGGGCAGTTTCTATGGCTACACCTTC. It is translated as CASSLGSFYGYTF.

CDR3 in amino acids: CASRGGGRPGGKLFF. In nucleotides, the CDR3 is TGCGCCAGCAGAGGTGGAGGGCGCCCGGGGGGTAAACTGTTTTTT. This chain joins TRBV4-1 and TRBJ1-4, with TRBD1 as a possible D gene (5 bases). Trimming removed 6 bases from V and 11 bases from J, with 22 bases in between. Germline CDR1 MGHRA, CDR2 YSYEKL. The CDR3 consists of 15 residues.

This sequence joins TRBV7-2 and TRBJ1-6, with D perhaps matching TRBD1 (6 bases). Trimming left V 5 bases short and J 7 bases short, with 12 bases between. CDR1 SGHTA and CDR2 FQGNSA come from the germline V gene. CDR3 length: 14 amino acids. Here the CDR3 DNA reads TGTGCCAGCAGCCCACAGGGTTGGAATTCACCCCTCCACTTT. It translates to CASSPQGWNSPLHF.